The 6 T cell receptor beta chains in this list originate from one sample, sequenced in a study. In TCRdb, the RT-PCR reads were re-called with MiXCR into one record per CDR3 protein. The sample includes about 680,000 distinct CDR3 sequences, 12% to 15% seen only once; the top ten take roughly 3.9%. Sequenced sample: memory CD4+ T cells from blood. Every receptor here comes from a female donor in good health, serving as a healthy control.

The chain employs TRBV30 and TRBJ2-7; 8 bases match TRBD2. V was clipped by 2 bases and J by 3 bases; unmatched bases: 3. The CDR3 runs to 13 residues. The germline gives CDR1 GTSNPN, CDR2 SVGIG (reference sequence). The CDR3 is CAWSSGRGYEQYF. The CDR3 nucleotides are TGTGCCTGGAGTTCCGGGAGGGGCTACGAGCAGTACTTC. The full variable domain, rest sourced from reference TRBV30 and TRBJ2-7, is SQTIHQWPATLVQPVGSPLSLECTVEGTSNPNLYWYRQAAGRGLQLLFYSVGIGQISSEVPQNLSASRPQDRQFILSSKKLLLSDSGFYLCAWSSGRGYEQYFGPGTRLTVT.

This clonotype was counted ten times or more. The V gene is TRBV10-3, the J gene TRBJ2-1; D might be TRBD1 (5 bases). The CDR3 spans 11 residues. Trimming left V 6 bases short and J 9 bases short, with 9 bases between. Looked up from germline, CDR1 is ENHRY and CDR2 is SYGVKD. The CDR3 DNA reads TGTGCCATCAGCTTCGACAGTGAGCAGTTCTTC. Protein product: CAISFDSEQFF.

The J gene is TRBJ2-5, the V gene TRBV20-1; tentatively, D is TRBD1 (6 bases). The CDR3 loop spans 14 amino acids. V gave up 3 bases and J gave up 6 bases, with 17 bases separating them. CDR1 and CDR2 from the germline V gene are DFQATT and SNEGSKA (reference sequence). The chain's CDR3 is CSASEVTGGKTQYF. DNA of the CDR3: TGCAGTGCTAGCGAGGTGACAGGAGGAAAGACCCAGTACTTC.

The CDR3 DNA sequence: TGCGCCAGCATCTACGACAGGGAACTCGATTACGAGCAGTACTTC. Translating it yields CASIYDRELDYEQYF. V gene TRBV5-1 combines with J gene TRBJ2-7; 7 nucleotides agree with TRBD1. Germline trimming cut 6 bases from V and 4 bases from J; bases unmatched to any gene: 13. The CDR3 has 15 amino acids. The V gene's germline CDR1 is SGHRS and CDR2 YFSETQ.

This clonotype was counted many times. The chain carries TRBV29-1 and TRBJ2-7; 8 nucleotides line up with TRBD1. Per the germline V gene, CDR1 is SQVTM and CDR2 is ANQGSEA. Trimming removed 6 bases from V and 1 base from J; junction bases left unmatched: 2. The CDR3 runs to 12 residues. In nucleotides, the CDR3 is TGCAGCGTGGGACAGGCGTCCTACGAGCAGTACTTC. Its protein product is CSVGQASYEQYF.

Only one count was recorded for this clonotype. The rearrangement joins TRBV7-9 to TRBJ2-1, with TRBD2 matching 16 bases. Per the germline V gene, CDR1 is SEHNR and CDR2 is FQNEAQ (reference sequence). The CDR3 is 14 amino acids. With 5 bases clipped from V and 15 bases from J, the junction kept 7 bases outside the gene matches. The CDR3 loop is CASSAGTSGRVGFF. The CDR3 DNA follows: TGTGCCAGCAGCGCCGGGACTAGCGGGAGGGTAGGGTTCTTC. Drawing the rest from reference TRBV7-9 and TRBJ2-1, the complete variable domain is DTGVSQNPRHKITKRGQNVTFRCDPISEHNRLYWYRQTLGQGPEFLTYFQNEAQLEKSRLLSDRFSAERPKGSFSTLEIQRTEQGDSAMYLCASSAGTSGRVGFFGPGTRLTVL.